A selection of T cell receptor beta chains follows, all from one sample in a study of OX40 agonist ivuxolimab in advanced cancers. The assay was immunoSEQ multiplex PCR, and TCRdb's table has in-frame clones only and misses some. The repertoire holds tens of thousands of clones, 83% seen once, with 3.1% in the top ten. This specimen consisted of CD4+ or CD8+ T cells sorted from blood, obtained in a trial of the OX40 agonist ivuxolimab. These receptors were collected from an adult with an advanced solid tumor such as melanoma, head and neck, liver or kidney cancer. CDR3s include the opening cysteine and the closing phenylalanine or tryptophan.

V	J	CDR3
TRBV7-2	TRBJ2-3	CASSSRYMGRGSPDTQYF
TRBV18	TRBJ1-5	CASSGQSGEPQHF
TRBV7-3	TRBJ2-1	CASSRGQGGSYNEQFF
TRBV30	TRBJ2-1	CAWKSGRSYNEQFF
TRBV27	TRBJ2-7	CATSSGGIDEQYF
TRBV7-2	TRBJ2-7	CASSLERGRPSSYEQYF
TRBV28	TRBJ1-1	CASTSDGNLNTEAFF
TRBV18	TRBJ1-5	CASSLGQNQPQHF
TRBV19	TRBJ2-5	CASSLQGDRETQYF
TRBV19	TRBJ2-7	CASSMFGSSREQYF
TRBV19	TRBJ2-7	CASSPGDRYYEQYF
TRBV6-1	TRBJ1-6	CASSEAEIVVSLHF
TRBV5-1	TRBJ1-4	CASSPLGEKLFF
TRBV19	TRBJ1-1	CASSRTANTEAFF
TRBV6-5	TRBJ2-7	CASSLGGPLYF
TRBV29-1	TRBJ2-5	CSVDRSGTSTETQYF